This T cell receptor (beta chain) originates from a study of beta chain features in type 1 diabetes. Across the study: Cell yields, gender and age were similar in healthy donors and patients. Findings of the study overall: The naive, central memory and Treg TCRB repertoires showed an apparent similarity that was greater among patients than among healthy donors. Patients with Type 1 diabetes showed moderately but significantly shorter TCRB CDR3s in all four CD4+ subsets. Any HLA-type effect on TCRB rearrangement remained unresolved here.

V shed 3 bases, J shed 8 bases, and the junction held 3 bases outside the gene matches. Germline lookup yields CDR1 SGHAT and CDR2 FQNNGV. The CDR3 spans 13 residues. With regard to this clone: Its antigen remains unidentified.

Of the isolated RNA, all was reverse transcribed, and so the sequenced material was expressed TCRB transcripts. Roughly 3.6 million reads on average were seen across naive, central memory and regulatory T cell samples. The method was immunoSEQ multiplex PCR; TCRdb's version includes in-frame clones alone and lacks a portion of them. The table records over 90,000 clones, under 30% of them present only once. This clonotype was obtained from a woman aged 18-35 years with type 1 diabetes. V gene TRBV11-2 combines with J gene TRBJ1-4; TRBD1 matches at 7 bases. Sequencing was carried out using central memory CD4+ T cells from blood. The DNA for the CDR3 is TGTGCCAGCAGCTTCGGGACAGAAGAAAAACTGTTTTTT. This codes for CASSFGTEEKLFF.